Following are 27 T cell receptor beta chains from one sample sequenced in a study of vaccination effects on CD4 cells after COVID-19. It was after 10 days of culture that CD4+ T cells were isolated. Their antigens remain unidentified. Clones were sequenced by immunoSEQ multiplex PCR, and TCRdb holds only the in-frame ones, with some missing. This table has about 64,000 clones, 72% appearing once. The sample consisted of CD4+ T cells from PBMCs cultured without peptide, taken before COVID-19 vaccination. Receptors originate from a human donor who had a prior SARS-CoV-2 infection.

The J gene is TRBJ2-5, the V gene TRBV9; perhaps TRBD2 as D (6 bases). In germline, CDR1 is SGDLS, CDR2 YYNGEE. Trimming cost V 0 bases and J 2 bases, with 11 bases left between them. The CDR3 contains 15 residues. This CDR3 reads CASSVDFGGQETQYF. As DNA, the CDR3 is TGTGCCAGCAGCGTAGATTTCGGGGGACAAGAGACCCAGTACTTC.

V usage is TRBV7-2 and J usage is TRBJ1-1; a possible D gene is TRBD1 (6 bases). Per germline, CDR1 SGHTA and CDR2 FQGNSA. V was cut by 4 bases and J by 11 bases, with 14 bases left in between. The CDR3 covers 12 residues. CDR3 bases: TGTGCCAGCAGCTACCCAGGGGTGGGTGCTTTCTTT. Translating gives CASSYPGVGAFF.

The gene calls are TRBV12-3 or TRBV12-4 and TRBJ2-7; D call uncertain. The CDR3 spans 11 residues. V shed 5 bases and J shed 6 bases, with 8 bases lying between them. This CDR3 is CASSRTGEQYF. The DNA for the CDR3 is TGTGCCAGCAGTCGGACGGGCGAGCAGTACTTC.

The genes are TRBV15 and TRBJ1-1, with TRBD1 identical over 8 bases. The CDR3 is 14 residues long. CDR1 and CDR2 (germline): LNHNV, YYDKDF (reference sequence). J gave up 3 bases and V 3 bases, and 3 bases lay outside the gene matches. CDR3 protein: CATSSQGQDTEAFF. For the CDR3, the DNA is TGTGCCACCAGCAGTCAGGGACAGGACACTGAAGCTTTCTTT. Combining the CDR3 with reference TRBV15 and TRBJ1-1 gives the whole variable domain DAMVIQNPRYQVTQFGKPVTLSCSQTLNHNVMYWYQQKSSQAPKLLFHYYDKDFNNEADTPDNFQSRRPNTSFCFLDIRSPGLGDTAMYLCATSSQGQDTEAFFGQGTRLTVV.

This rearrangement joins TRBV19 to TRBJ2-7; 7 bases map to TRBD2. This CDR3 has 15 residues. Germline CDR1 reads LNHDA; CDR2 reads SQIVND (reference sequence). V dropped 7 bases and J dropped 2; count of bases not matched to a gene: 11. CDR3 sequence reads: CASTHISGAPYEQYF. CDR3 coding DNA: TGTGCCAGTACCCATATAAGCGGGGCGCCCTACGAGCAGTACTTC.

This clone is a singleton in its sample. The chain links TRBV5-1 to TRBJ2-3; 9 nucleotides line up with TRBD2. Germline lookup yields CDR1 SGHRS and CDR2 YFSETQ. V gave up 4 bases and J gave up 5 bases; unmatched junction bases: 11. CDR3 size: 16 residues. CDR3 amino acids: CASSTLREGPIDTQYF. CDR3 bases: TGCGCCAGCAGCACTTTGCGGGAGGGCCCAATAGATACGCAGTATTTT.

As DNA, the CDR3 is TGCGCCAGCAGCCAAGTTGGTGGAGATGATAATAATGAGCAGTTCTTC. Its translation: CASSQVGGDDNNEQFF. V and J are TRBV4-3 and TRBJ2-1, with D unclear. V lost 1 base and J 7 bases, leaving 17 bases between the germline ends. CDR3 length equals 16 residues. The germline V gene has CDR1 LGHNA and CDR2 YSLEER.

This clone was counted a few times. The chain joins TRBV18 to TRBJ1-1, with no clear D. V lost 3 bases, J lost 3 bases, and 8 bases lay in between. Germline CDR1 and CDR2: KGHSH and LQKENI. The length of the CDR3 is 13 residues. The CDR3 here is CASSPSGDTEAFF. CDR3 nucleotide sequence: TGTGCCAGCTCACCGAGTGGAGACACTGAAGCTTTCTTT.

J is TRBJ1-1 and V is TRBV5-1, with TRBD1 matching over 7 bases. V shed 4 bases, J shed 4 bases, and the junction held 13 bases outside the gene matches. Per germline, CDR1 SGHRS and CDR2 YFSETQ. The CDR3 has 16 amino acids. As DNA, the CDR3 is TGCGCCAGCAGCCAAAGGCCTGAGGGGGCTGGCACTGAAGCTTTCTTT. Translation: CASSQRPEGAGTEAFF.

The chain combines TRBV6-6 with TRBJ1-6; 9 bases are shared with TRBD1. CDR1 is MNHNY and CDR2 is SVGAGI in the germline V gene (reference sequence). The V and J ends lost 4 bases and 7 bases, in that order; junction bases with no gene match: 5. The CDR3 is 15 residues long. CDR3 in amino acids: CASSSPGTGNSPLHF. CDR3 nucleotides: TGTGCCAGCAGTTCCCCCGGGACAGGGAATTCACCCCTCCACTTT.

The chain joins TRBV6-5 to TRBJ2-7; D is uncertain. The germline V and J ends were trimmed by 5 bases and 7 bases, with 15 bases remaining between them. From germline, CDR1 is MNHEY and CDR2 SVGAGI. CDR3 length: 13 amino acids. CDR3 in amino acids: CASSTSRAREQYF. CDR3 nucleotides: TGTGCCAGCAGTACCTCTAGGGCGCGGGAGCAGTACTTC.

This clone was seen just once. The CDR3 region is CASSDQGTTDTQYF. The CDR3 DNA reads TGTGCCAGCAGCGATCAGGGGACCACAGATACGCAGTATTTT. The gene calls are TRBV7-9 and TRBJ2-3; perhaps TRBD1 as D (6 bases). Trimming pared 5 bases from V and 2 bases from J, leaving 11 bases between. The length of the CDR3 is 14 residues. Looked up from germline, CDR1 is SEHNR and CDR2 is FQNEAQ (reference sequence).

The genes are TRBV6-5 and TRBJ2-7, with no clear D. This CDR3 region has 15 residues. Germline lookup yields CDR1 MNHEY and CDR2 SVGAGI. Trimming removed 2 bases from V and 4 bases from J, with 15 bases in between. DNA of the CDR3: TGTGCCAGCAGTTACGCCTCCGGGCCGCAATACGAGCAGTACTTC. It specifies CASSYASGPQYEQYF.

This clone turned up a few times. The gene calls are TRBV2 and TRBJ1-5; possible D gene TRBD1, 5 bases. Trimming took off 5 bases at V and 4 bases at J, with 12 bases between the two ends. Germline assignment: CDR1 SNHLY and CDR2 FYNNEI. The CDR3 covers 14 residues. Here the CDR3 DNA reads TGTGCCAGCAGTCAAGAGAGGGGAAATCAGCCCCAGCATTTT. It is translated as CASSQERGNQPQHF.

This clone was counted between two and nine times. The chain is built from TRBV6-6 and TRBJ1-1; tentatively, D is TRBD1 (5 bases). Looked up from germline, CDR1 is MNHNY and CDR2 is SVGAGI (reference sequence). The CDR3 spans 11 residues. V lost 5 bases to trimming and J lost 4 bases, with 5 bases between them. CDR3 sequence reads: CASSQGTEAFF. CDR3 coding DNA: TGTGCCAGCAGTCAGGGCACTGAAGCTTTCTTT.

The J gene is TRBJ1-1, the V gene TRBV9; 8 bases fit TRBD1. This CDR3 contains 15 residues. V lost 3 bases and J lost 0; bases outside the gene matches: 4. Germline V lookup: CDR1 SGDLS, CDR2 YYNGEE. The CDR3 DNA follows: TGTGCCAGCAGCGCCTTGACAGGGGTGAACACTGAAGCTTTCTTT. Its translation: CASSALTGVNTEAFF.

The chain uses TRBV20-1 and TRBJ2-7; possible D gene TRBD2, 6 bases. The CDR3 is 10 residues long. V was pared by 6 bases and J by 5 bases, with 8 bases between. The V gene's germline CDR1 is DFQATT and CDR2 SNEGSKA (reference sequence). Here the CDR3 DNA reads TGCAGTGCGGCGGGGAACGAGCAGTACTTC. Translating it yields CSAAGNEQYF.

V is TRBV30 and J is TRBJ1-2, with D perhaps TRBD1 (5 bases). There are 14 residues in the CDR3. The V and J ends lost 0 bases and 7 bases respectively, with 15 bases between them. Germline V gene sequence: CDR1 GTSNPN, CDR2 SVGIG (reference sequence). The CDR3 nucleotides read TGTGCCTGGAGTGTACTTGTGGGGGAAGTTGGCTACACCTTC. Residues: CAWSVLVGEVGYTF.

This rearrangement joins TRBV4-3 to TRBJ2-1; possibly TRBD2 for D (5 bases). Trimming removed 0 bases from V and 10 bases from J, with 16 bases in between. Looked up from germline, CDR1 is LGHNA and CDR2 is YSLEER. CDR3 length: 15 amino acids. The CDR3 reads CASSQDNLASREQFF. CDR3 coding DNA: TGCGCCAGCAGCCAAGACAATCTAGCTTCTCGGGAGCAGTTCTTC.

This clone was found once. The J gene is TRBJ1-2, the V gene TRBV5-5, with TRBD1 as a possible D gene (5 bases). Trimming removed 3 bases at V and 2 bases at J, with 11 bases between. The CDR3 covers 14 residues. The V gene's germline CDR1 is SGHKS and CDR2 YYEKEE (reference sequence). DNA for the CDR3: TGTGCCAGCAGCTACTATGGGGCCAACTATGGCTACACCTTC. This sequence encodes CASSYYGANYGYTF.

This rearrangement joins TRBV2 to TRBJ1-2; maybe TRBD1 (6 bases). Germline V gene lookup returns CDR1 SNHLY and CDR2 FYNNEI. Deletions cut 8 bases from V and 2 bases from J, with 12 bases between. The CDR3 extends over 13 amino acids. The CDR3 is CASSLGGNYGYTF. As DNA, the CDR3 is TGTGCCAGCTCCTTAGGGGGGAACTATGGCTACACCTTC. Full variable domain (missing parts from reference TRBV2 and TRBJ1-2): EPEVTQTPSHQVTQMGQEVILRCVPISNHLYFYWYRQILGQKVEFLVSFYNNEISEKSEIFDDQFSVERPDGSNFTLKIRSTKLEDSAMYFCASSLGGNYGYTFGSGTRLTVV.

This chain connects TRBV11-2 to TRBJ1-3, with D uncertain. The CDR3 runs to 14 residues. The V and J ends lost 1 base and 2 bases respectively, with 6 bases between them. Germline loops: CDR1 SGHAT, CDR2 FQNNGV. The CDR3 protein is CASSLAGAGNTIYF. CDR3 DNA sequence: TGTGCCAGCAGCTTAGCAGGCGCTGGAAACACCATATATTTT.

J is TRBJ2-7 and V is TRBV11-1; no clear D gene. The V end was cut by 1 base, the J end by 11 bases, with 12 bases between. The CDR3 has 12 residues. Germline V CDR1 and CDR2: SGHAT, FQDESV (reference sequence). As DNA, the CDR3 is TGTGCCAGCAGCTTAGAGGCCTGTACGGAGTACTTC. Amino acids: CASSLEACTEYF.

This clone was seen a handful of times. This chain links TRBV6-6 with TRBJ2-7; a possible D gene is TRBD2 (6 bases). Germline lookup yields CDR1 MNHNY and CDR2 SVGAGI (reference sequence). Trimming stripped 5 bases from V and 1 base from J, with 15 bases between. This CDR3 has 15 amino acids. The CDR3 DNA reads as TGTGCCAGCAGTAGACTAGTGGCTCGGTCCTACGAGCAGTACTTC. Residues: CASSRLVARSYEQYF.

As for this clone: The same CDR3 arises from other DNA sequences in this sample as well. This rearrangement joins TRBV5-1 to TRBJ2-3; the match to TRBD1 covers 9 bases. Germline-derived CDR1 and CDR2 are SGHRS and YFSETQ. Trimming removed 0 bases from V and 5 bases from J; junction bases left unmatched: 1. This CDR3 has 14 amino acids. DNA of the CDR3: TGCGCCAGCAGCTTGGGACAGGGGGGAGATACGCAGTATTTT. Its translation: CASSLGQGGDTQYF. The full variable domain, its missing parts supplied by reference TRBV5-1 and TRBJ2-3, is KAGVTQTPRYLIKTRGQQVTLSCSPISGHRSVSWYQQTPGQGLQFLFEYFSETQRNKGNFPGRFSGRQFSNSRSEMNVSTLELGDSALYLCASSLGQGGDTQYFGPGTRLTVL.

The CDR3 protein is CASSLVGEGTEAFF. CDR3 sequence (DNA): TGCGCCAGCAGCTTGGTCGGGGAGGGGACTGAAGCTTTCTTT. The chain joins TRBV5-1 to TRBJ1-1; perhaps TRBD1 as D (5 bases). Germline CDR1 reads SGHRS; CDR2 reads YFSETQ. The CDR3 sequence is 14 residues long. Trimming shortened V by 0 bases and J by 5 bases, and 11 bases separated the two germline ends.

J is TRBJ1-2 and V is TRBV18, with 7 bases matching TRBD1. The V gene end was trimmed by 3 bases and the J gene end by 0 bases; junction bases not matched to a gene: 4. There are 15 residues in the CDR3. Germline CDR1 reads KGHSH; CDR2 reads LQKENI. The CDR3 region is CASSPTGQSNYGYTF. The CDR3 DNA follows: TGTGCCAGCTCACCGACGGGACAGTCTAACTATGGCTACACCTTC. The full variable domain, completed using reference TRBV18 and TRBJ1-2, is NAGVMQNPRHLVRRRGQEARLRCSPMKGHSHVYWYRQLPEEGLKFMVYLQKENIIDESGMPKERFSAEFPKEGPSILRIQQVVRGDSAAYFCASSPTGQSNYGYTFGSGTRLTVV.